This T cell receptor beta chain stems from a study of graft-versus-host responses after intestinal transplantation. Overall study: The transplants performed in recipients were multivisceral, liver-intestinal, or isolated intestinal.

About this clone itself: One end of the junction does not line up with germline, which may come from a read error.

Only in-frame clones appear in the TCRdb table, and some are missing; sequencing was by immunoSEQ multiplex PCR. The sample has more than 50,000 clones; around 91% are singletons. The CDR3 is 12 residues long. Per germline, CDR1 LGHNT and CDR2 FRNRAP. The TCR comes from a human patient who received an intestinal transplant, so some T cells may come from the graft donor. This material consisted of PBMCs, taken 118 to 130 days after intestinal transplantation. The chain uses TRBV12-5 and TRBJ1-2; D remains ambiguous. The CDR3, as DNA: TGCGGCTTGCCAGGACCCAACTATGGCTACACCTTC. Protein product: CGLPGPNYGYTF.